One sample yielded the 11 T cell receptor beta chains listed below, sequenced in a study of a mutant IDH1 vaccine in newly diagnosed glioma. For these TCRs, the target antigens are not known. Clones were sequenced by immunoSEQ multiplex PCR, and TCRdb holds only the in-frame ones, with some missing. The sample has 40,000 to 45,000 clones, roughly 79% seen once; the top ten hold roughly 4.5%. Time point noted: week 35, safety follow-up. In every dose of vaccine, 300 ug of mutant IDH1 20-mer peptide was given alongside topical imiquimod. The source was PBMCs, collected from a glioma patient whose treatment included an IDH1 peptide vaccine. The receptors shown here come from a woman aged 40 to 50 with glioma. Some clones in this sample may be carry-over from other donors' samples.

The V call is TRBV7-2, the J call TRBJ2-2; D uncertain. CDR1 SGHTA and CDR2 FQGNSA come from the germline V gene. Trimming shortened V by 5 bases and J by 3 bases, and 13 bases separated the two germline ends. The CDR3 loop spans 15 amino acids. In nucleotides, the CDR3 is TGTGCCAGCAGCCGTGAGTGGGGTGACACCGGGGAGCTGTTTTTT. This codes for CASSREWGDTGELFF.

There are a few counts of this clone. The chain links TRBV7-9 to TRBJ2-5; D not certain. The CDR3 is 12 residues long. The germline gives CDR1 SEHNR, CDR2 FQNEAQ (reference sequence). V was pared by 8 bases and J by 2 bases, with 9 bases between. CDR3 in DNA: TGTGCCAGCGGAACCCAACAAGAGACCCAGTACTTC. Protein: CASGTQQETQYF.

The chain carries TRBV9 and TRBJ1-3, with unresolved D. Between the trimmed V and J ends, which lost 2 bases and 0 bases, there was a span of 15 bases. CDR3 size: 17 residues. Germline CDR1 and CDR2: SGDLS and YYNGEE. This CDR3 is CASSVSLGRSSGNTIYF. The CDR3 DNA reads as TGTGCCAGCAGCGTGTCCCTTGGCCGCAGCTCTGGAAACACCATATATTTT.

This sequence joins TRBV15 and TRBJ1-4; D gene unclear. V lost 0 bases, J lost 12 bases, and 17 bases lay in between. Germline V gives CDR1 LNHNV, CDR2 YYDKDF (reference sequence). The CDR3 loop spans 15 amino acids. The CDR3 nucleotides read TGTGCCACCAGCAGAGATATCCAGGAATTGAGTGAACTGTTTTTT. Protein product: CATSRDIQELSELFF.

This rearrangement joins TRBV12-5 to TRBJ1-1; 7 positions match TRBD1. The junction had 6 bases not matched to a gene; V was cut back by 7 bases and J by 4 bases. The CDR3 runs 13 residues. The V gene's germline CDR1 is LGHNT and CDR2 FRNRAP. CDR3 sequence (DNA): TGTGCTAGTGCTCGACAGGGCGGCACTGAAGCTTTCTTT. Protein: CASARQGGTEAFF.

This clone has only a few counts. V usage is TRBV19 and J usage is TRBJ2-4; no firm D call. Germline-derived CDR1 and CDR2 are LNHDA and SQIVND (reference sequence). The CDR3 is 16 amino acids. Deletions cut 4 bases from V and 5 bases from J, with 18 bases between. DNA of the CDR3: TGTGCCAGTAGTACCCTTGATCAGGCAAATGAAAACATTCAGTACTTC. Its translation is CASSTLDQANENIQYF.

The genes are TRBV25-1 and TRBJ2-7; no definite D call. Germline-derived CDR1 and CDR2 are MGHDK and SYGVNS. CDR3 size: 14 residues. V was cut by 5 bases and J by 5 bases, with 16 bases left in between. CDR3 sequence (DNA): TGTGCCAGCAGTTTTTCCGACGGAGTCCACGAGCAGTACTTC. Translated: CASSFSDGVHEQYF.

This sequence joins TRBV27 and TRBJ2-2; D remains ambiguous. With 5 bases removed from V and 4 bases from J, the gap between germline ends came to 8 bases. CDR1 is MNHEY, CDR2 SMNVEV, per germline (reference sequence). The length of the CDR3 is 13 residues. For the CDR3, the DNA is TGTGCCAGCAGTGCTAGTAGCACCGGGGAGCTGTTTTTT. This encodes CASSASSTGELFF.

The V gene is TRBV10-3, the J gene TRBJ1-2, with D unclear. The CDR3 is 15 residues long. Germline values: CDR1 ENHRY, CDR2 SYGVKD. Deletions cut 0 bases from V and 3 bases from J, with 11 bases between. CDR3 loop: CAISESPGSHYGYTF. The CDR3 DNA is TGTGCCATCAGTGAGTCCCCGGGTAGTCACTATGGCTACACCTTC.

V gene TRBV5-1 combines with J gene TRBJ1-6; 7 nucleotides match TRBD1. The CDR3 contains 16 residues. Germline loops: CDR1 SGHRS, CDR2 YFSETQ. The junction had 6 bases not matched to a gene; V was cut back by 4 bases and J by 2 bases. This CDR3 reads CASSSGTATYNSPLHF. As DNA, the CDR3 is TGCGCCAGCAGCAGCGGGACAGCGACCTATAATTCACCCCTCCACTTT.

The chain uses TRBV7-8 and TRBJ1-5; tentatively, D is TRBD1 (6 bases). The germline gives CDR1 SGHVS, CDR2 FQNEAQ. The CDR3 length is 15 residues. V lost 1 base and J lost 2, with 9 bases in between. CDR3 in amino acids: CASSLGGGGNQPQHF. In nucleotides, the CDR3 is TGTGCCAGCAGCTTAGGAGGGGGTGGCAATCAGCCCCAGCATTTT.